Here is one T cell receptor (beta chain) with its context. Trimming took off 0 bases at V and 6 bases at J, with 12 bases between the two ends. Germline CDR1 reads SGHTA; CDR2 reads FQGNSA. CDR3 length: 14 residues. This specimen comes from a study of radiotherapy plus CTLA-4 blockade in lung cancer. With ipilimumab providing CTLA-4 blockade, focal radiation was administered to patients who had chemo-refractory metastatic non-small-cell lung cancer. Method: immunoSEQ multiplex PCR; TCRdb's copy keeps in-frame clones and lacks some. The table records 30,000 or so clones, roughly 71% of them present only once.

V gene TRBV7-2 combines with J gene TRBJ2-7; D assignment may be TRBD1 or TRBD2 (7 bases each). Material: peripheral blood, obtained from a patient treated with radiotherapy plus ipilimumab. The sequence came from a human donor with non-small cell lung cancer who had stable disease on radiotherapy plus ipilimumab. The CDR3 sequence is CASSLAQGGFEQYF. The CDR3 bases are TGTGCCAGCAGCTTAGCCCAGGGGGGGTTCGAGCAGTACTTC.